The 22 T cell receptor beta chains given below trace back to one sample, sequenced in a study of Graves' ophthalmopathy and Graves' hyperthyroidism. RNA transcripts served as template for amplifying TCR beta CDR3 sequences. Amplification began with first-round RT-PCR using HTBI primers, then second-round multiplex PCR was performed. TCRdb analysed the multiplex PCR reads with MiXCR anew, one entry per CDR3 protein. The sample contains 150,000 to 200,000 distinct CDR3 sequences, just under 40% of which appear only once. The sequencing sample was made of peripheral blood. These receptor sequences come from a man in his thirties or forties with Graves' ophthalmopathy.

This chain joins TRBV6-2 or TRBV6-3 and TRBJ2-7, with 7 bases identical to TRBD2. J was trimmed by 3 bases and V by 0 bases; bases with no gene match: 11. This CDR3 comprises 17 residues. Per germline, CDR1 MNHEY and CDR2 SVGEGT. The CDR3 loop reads CASSYSMGGRENYEQYF. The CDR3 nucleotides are TGTGCCAGCAGTTACTCGATGGGCGGGAGAGAAAACTACGAGCAGTACTTC.

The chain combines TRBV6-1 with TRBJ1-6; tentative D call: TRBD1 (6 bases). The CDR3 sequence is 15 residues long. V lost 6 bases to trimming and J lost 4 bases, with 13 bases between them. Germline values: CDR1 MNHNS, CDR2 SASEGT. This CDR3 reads CASRGQGIYNSPLHF. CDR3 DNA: TGTGCCAGCAGAGGTCAGGGGATATATAATTCACCCCTCCACTTT.

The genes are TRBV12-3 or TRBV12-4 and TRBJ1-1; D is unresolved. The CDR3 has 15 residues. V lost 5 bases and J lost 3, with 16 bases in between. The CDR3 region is CASSDRYLGDTEAFF. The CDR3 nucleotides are TGTGCCAGCAGTGATCGATACCTTGGGGACACTGAAGCTTTCTTT.

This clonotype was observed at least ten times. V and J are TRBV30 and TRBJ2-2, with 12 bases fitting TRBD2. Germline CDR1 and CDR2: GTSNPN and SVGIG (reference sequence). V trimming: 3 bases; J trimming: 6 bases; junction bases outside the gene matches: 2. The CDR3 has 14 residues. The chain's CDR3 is CAWRLAGGPGELFF. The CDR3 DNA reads TGTGCCTGGAGACTAGCGGGAGGTCCCGGGGAGCTGTTTTTT.

Written as DNA, the CDR3 is TGTGCCACCAGCAGGGATAAGAACACTGAAGCTTTCTTT. Translating gives CATSRDKNTEAFF. The chain joins TRBV15 to TRBJ1-1; D remains ambiguous. CDR1 LNHNV and CDR2 YYDKDF come from the germline V gene (reference sequence). V was pared by 3 bases and J by 1 base, with 6 bases between. CDR3 length: 13 residues.

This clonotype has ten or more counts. The CDR3 spells CASSYRDNQETQYF. Here the CDR3 DNA reads TGTGCCAGCAGTTACAGGGACAACCAAGAGACCCAGTACTTC. This chain connects TRBV6-5 to TRBJ2-5; tentatively, D is TRBD1 (6 bases). The V end was cut by 2 bases, the J end by 0 bases, with 7 bases between. CDR1 MNHEY and CDR2 SVGAGI come from the germline V gene. CDR3 size: 14 residues.

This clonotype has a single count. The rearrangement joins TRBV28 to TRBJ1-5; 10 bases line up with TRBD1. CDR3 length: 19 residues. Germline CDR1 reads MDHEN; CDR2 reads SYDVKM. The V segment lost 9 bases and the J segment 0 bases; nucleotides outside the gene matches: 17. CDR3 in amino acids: CARHPRDRGQEGSNQPQHF. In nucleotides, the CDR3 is TGTGCCAGACATCCCCGTGACAGGGGGCAGGAGGGTAGCAATCAGCCCCAGCATTTT.

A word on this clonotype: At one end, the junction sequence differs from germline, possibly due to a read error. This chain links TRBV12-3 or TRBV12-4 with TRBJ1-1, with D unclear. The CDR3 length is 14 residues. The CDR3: CASGFRRWVHEAFF. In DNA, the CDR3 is TGTGCCAGCGGTTTTCGGAGGTGGGTACATGAAGCTTTCTTT.

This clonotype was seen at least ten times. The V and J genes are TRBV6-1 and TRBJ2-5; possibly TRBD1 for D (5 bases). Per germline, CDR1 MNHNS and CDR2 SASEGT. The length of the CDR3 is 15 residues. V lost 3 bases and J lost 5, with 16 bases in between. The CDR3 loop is CASSEGWAGRETQYF. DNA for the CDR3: TGTGCCAGCAGTGAGGGATGGGCAGGGCGGGAGACCCAGTACTTC.

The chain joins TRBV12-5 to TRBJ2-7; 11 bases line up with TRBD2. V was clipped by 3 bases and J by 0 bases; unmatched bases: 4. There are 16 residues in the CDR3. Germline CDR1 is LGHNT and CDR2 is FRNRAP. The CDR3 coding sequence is TGTGCTAGTGGTTTATTGACTAGCGGGGCCTCCTACGAGCAGTACTTC. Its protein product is CASGLLTSGASYEQYF.

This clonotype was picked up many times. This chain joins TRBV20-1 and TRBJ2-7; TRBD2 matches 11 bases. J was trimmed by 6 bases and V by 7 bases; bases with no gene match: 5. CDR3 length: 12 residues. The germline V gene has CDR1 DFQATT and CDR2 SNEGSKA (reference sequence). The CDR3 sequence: CSVAGGPGEQYF. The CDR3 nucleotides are TGCAGTGTAGCGGGAGGGCCTGGCGAGCAGTACTTC.

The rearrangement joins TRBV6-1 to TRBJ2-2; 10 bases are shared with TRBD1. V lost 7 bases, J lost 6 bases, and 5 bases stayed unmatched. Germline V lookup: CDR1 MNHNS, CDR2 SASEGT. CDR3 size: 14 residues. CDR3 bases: TGTGCCAGCAAATTCGGGACAGGGGCCGGGGAGCTGTTTTTT. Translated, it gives CASKFGTGAGELFF.

CDR3 residues: CAWSSGTGGSYEQYF. The CDR3 DNA sequence: TGTGCCTGGAGTTCCGGGACAGGGGGCTCCTACGAGCAGTACTTC. V usage is TRBV30 and J usage is TRBJ2-7; TRBD1 matches 11 bases. The V and J ends lost 2 bases and 0 bases, in that order; junction bases with no gene match: 3. Germline values: CDR1 GTSNPN, CDR2 SVGIG (reference sequence). The CDR3 consists of 15 residues.

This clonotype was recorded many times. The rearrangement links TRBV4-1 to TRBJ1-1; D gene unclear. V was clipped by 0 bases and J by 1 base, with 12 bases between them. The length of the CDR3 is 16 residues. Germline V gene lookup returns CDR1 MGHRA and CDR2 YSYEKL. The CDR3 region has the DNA TGCGCCAGCAGCCAAGACACGAGGGCGGGGAACACTGAAGCTTTCTTT. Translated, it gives CASSQDTRAGNTEAFF.

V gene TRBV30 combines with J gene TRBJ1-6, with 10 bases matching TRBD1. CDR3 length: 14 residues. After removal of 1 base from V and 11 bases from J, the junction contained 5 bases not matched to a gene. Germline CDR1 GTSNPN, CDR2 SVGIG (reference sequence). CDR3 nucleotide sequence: TGTGCCTGGAGTGGGGACAGGGGTTCGGCACCCCTCCACTTT. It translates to CAWSGDRGSAPLHF.

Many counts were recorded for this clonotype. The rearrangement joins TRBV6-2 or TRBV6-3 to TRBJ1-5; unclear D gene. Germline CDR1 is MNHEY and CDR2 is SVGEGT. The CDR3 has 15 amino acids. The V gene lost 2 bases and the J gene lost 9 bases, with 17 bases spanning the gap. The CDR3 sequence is CASSYEPPAILPQHF. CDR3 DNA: TGTGCCAGCAGTTACGAACCGCCGGCAATCCTGCCCCAGCATTTT.

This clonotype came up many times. The CDR3 loop is CASSLRDRNGYTF. The CDR3 DNA follows: TGTGCCAGCAGCCTTCGGGATCGGAATGGCTACACCTTC. The V and J genes are TRBV6-5 and TRBJ1-2; D unclear. Deletions cut 6 bases from V and 6 bases from J, with 14 bases between. The CDR3 length is 13 residues. The germline CDR1 and CDR2 sequences are MNHEY and SVGAGI.

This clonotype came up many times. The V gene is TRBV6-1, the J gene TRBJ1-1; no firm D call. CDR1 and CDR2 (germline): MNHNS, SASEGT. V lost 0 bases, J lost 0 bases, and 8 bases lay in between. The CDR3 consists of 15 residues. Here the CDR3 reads CASSEAPGVNTEAFF. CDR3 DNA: TGTGCCAGCAGTGAAGCCCCCGGAGTGAACACTGAAGCTTTCTTT.

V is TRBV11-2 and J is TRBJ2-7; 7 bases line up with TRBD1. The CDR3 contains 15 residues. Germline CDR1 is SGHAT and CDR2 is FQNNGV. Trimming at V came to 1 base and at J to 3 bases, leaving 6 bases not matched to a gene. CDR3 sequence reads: CASSLGGTVYYEQYF. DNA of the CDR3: TGTGCCAGCAGCTTAGGTGGGACAGTCTACTACGAGCAGTACTTC.

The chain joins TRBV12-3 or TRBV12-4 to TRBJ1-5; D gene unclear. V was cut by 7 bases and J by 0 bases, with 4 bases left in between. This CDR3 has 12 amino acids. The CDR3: CASTNSNQPQHF. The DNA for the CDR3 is TGTGCCAGCACCAATAGCAATCAGCCCCAGCATTTT.

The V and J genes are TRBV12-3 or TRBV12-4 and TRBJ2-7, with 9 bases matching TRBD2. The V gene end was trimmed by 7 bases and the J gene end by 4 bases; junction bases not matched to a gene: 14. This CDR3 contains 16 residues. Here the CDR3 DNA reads TGTGCCAGCACCCCCGCTGAGGGACTAGCCCCATACGAGCAGTACTTC. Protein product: CASTPAEGLAPYEQYF.

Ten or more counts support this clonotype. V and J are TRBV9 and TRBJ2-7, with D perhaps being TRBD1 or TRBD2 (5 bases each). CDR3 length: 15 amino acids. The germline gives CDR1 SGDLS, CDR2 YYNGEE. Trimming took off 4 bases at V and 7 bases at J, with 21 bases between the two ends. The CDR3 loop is CASSRDLGPQGEQYF. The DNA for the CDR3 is TGTGCCAGCAGCCGGGATTTGGGACCCCAAGGAGAGCAGTACTTC.